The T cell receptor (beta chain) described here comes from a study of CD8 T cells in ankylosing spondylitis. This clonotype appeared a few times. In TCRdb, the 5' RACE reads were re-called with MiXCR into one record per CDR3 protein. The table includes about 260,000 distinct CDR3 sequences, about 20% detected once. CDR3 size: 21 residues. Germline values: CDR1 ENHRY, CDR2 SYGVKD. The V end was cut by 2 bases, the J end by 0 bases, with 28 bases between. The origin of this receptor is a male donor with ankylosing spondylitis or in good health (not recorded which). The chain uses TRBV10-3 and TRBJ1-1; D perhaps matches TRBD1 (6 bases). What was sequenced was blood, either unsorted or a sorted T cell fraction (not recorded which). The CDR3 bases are TGTGCCATCAGTGAGCCCATTCCCCGGGGGGCCACCTTAAAAATGAACACTGAAGCTTTCTTT. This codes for CAISEPIPRGATLKMNTEAFF.